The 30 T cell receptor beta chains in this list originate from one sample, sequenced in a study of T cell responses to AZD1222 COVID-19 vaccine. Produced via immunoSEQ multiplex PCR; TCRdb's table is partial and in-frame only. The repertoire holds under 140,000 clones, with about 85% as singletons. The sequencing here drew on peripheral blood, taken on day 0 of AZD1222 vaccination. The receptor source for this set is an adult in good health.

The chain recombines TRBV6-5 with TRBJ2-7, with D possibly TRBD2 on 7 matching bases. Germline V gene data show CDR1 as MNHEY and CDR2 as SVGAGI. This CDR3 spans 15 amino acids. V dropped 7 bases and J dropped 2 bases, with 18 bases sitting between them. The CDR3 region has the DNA TGTGCCAGCACCCCGAAGGGGGGAGGGACCTACGAGCAGTACTTC. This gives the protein CASTPKGGGTYEQYF.

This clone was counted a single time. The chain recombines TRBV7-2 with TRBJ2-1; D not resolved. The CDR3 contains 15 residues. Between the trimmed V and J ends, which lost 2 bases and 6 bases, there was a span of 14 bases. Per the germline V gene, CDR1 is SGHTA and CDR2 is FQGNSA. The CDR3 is CASSLMATNINEQFF. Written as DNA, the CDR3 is TGTGCCAGCAGCTTAATGGCCACAAACATCAATGAGCAGTTCTTC.

This chain's CDR3 is CASSLIGQGHGYTF. DNA for the CDR3: TGTGCCAGCAGTTTAATAGGGCAGGGTCATGGCTACACCTTC. The chain couples TRBV28 to TRBJ1-2, with D maybe TRBD1 (5 bases). V was shortened by 2 bases and J by 6 bases, with 13 bases between the two germline ends. This CDR3 comprises 14 residues. Per germline, CDR1 MDHEN and CDR2 SYDVKM.

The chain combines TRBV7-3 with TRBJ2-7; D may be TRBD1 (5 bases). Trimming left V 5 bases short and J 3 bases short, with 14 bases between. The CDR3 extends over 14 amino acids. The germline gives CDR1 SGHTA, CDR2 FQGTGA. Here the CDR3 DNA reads TGTGCCAGCAGCCGACAGCCTTCAAGCTACGAGCAGTACTTC. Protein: CASSRQPSSYEQYF.

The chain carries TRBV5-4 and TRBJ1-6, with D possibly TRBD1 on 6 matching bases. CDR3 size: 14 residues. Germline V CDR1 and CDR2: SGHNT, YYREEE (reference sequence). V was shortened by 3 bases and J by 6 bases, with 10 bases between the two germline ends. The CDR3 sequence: CASSSRGSNSPLHF. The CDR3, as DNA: TGTGCCAGCAGCTCCAGGGGTAGTAATTCACCCCTCCACTTT.

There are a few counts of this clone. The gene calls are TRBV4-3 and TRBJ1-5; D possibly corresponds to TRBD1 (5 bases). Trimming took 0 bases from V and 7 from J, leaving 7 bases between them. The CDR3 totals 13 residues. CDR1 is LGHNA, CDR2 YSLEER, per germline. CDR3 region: CASSQEEGQPQHF. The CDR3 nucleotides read TGCGCCAGCAGCCAAGAGGAGGGGCAGCCCCAGCATTTT.

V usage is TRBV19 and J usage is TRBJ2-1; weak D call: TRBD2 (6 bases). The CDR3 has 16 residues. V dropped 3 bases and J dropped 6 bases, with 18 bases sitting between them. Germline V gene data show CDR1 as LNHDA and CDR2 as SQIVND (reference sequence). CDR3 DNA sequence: TGTGCCAGTAGTATTCAAGCGGGCTCCCTCACCAATGAGCAGTTCTTC. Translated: CASSIQAGSLTNEQFF.

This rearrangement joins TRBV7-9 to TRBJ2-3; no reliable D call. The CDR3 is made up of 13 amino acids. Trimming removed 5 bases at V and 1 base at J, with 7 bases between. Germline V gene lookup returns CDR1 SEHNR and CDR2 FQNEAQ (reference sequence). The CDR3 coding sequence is TGTGCCAGCAGCAAACCAGGCACAGATACGCAGTATTTT. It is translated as CASSKPGTDTQYF. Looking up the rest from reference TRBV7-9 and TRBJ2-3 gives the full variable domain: DTGVSQNPRHKITKRGQNVTFRCDPISEHNRLYWYRQTLGQGPEFLTYFQNEAQLEKSRLLSDRFSAERPKGSFSTLEIQRTEQGDSAMYLCASSKPGTDTQYFGPGTRLTVL.

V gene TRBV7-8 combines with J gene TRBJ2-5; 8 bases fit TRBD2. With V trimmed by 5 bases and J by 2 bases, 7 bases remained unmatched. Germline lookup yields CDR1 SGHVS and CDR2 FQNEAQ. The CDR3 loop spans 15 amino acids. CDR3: CASSRPGTSQETQYF. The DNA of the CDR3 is TGTGCCAGCAGCCGGCCCGGGACTAGTCAAGAGACCCAGTACTTC. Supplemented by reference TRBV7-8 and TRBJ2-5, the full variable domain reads GAGVSQSPRYKVAKRGQDVALRCDPISGHVSLFWYQQALGQGPEFLTYFQNEAQLDKSGLPSDRFFAERPEGSVSTLKIQRTQQEDSAVYLCASSRPGTSQETQYFGPGTRLLVL.

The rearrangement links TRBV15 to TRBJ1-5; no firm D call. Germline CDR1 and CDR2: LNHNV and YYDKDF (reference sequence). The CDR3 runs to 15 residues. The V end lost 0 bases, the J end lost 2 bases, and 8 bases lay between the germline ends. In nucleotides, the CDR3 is TGTGCCACCAGCAGAGATCGGCAGCGCAATCAGCCCCAGCATTTT. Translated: CATSRDRQRNQPQHF. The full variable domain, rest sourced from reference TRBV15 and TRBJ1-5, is DAMVIQNPRYQVTQFGKPVTLSCSQTLNHNVMYWYQQKSSQAPKLLFHYYDKDFNNEADTPDNFQSRRPNTSFCFLDIRSPGLGDTAMYLCATSRDRQRNQPQHFGDGTRLSIL.

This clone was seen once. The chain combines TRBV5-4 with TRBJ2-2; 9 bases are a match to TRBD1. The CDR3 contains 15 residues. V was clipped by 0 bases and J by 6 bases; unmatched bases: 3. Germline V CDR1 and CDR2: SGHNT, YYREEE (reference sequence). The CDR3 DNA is TGTGCCAGCAGCTTGGAACAGGGGGCAGCCGGGGAGCTGTTTTTT. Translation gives CASSLEQGAAGELFF.

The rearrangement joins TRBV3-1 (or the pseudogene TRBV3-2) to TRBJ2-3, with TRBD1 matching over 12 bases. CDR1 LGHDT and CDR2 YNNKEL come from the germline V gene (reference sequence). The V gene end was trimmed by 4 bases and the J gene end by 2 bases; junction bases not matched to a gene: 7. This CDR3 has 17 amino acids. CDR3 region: CASSPGQGADITDTQYF. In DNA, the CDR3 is TGTGCCAGCAGCCCGGGACAGGGGGCGGATATCACAGATACGCAGTATTTT.

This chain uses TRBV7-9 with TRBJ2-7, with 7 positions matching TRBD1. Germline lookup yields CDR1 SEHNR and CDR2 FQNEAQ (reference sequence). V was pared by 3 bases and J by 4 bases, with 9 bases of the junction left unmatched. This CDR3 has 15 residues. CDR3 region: CASSFSGGSGYEQYF. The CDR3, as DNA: TGTGCCAGCAGCTTCTCAGGGGGAAGTGGGTACGAGCAGTACTTC.

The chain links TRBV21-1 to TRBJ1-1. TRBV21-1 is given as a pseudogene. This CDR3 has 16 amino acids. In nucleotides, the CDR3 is TGTGCCAGCAGCAAAAGACAAGAGGGGCGGAATACTGAAGCTTTCTTT. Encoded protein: CASSKRQEGRNTEAFF.

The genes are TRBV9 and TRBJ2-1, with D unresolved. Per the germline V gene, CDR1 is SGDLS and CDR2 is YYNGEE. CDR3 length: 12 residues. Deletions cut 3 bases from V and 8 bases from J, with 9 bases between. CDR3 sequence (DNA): TGTGCCAGCAGCGCAGATTGGGATGAGCAGTTCTTC. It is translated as CASSADWDEQFF.

The CDR3 sequence: CAAGSSYNSPLHF. The CDR3 DNA follows: TGTGCCGCAGGTAGCTCCTATAATTCACCCCTCCACTTT. The chain links TRBV18 to TRBJ1-6, with D uncertain. In germline, CDR1 is KGHSH, CDR2 LQKENI. V was shortened by 11 bases and J by 0 bases, with 8 bases between the two germline ends. The CDR3 covers 13 residues.

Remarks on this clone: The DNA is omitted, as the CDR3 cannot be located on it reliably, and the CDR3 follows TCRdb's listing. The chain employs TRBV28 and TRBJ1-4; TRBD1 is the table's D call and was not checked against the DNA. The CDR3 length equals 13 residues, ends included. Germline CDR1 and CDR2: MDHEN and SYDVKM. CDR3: CASSSSTGGKLFF.

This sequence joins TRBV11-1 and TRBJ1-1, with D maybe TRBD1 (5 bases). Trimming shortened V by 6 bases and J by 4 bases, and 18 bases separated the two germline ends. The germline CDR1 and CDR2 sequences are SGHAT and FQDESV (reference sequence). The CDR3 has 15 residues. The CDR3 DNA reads TGTGCCAGCAGTACCTTAGGGGTCCCTGTCACTGAAGCTTTCTTT. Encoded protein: CASSTLGVPVTEAFF.

CDR3 residues: CASSDPGLGEKLFF. CDR3 nucleotides: TGTGCCAGCTCAGATCCGGGCCTAGGTGAAAAACTGTTTTTT. The gene calls are TRBV18 and TRBJ1-4; no reliable D call. From germline, CDR1 is KGHSH and CDR2 LQKENI. V lost 5 bases to trimming and J lost 7 bases, with 14 bases between them. The CDR3 contains 14 residues.

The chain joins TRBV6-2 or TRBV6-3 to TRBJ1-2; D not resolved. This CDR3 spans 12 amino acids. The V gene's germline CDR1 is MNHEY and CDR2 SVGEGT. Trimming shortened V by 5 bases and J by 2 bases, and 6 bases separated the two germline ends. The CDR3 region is CASSPGNYGYTF. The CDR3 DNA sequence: TGTGCCAGCAGTCCCGGGAACTATGGCTACACCTTC.

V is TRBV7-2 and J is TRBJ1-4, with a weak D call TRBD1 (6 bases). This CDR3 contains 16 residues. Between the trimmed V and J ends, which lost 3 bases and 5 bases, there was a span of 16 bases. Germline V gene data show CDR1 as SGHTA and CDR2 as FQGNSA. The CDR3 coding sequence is TGTGCCAGCAGCTTGATCCCCGGGGGCCAAAATGAAAAACTGTTTTTT. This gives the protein CASSLIPGGQNEKLFF.

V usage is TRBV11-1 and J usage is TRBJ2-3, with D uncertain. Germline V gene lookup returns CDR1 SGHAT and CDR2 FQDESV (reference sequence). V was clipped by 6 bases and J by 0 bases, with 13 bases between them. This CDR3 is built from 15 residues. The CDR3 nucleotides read TGTGCCAGCAGTCAAAGTGGGTCTAGCACAGATACGCAGTATTTT. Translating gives CASSQSGSSTDTQYF.

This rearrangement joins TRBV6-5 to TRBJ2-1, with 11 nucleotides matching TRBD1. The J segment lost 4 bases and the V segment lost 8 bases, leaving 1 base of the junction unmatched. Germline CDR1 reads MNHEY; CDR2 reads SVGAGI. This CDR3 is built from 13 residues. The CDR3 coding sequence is TGTGCCAGCGGGACAGGGGGATACAATGAGCAGTTCTTC. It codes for CASGTGGYNEQFF.

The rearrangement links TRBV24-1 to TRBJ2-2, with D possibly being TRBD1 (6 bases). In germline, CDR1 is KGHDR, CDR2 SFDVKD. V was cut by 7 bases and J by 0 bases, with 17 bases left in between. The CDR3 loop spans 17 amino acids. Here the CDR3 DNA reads TGTGCCACCAGCGCGAGACCGGACAGCGCGAACACCGGGGAGCTGTTTTTT. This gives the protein CATSARPDSANTGELFF.

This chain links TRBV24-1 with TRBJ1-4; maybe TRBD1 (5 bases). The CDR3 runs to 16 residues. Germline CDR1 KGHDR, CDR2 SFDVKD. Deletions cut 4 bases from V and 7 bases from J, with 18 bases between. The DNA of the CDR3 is TGTGCCACCAGTGACCCCGCCATGGGCGGGGGTGAAAAACTGTTTTTT. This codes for CATSDPAMGGGEKLFF.

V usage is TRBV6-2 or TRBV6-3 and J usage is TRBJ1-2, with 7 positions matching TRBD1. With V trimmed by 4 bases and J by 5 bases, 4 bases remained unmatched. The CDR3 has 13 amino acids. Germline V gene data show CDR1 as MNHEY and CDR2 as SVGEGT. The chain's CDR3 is CASSFGTVYGYTF. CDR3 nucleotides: TGTGCCAGCAGTTTTGGGACAGTTTATGGCTACACCTTC.

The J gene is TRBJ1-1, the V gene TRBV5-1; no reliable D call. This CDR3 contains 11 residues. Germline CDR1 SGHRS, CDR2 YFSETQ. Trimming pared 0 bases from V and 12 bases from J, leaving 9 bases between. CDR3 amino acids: CASSLGEVTFF. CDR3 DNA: TGCGCCAGCAGCTTGGGGGAAGTGACTTTCTTT. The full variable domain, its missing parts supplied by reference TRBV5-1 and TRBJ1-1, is KAGVTQTPRYLIKTRGQQVTLSCSPISGHRSVSWYQQTPGQGLQFLFEYFSETQRNKGNFPGRFSGRQFSNSRSEMNVSTLELGDSALYLCASSLGEVTFFGQGTRLTVV.

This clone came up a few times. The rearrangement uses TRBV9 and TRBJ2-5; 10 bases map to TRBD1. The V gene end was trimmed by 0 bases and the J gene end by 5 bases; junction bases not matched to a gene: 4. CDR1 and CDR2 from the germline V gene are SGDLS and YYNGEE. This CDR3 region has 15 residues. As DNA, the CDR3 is TGTGCCAGCAGCGTAGCTGGGACAGGGGACGAGACCCAGTACTTC. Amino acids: CASSVAGTGDETQYF.

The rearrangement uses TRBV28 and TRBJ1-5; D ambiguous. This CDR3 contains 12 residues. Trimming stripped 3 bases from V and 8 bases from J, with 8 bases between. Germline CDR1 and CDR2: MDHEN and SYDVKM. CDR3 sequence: CASSFYREPQHF. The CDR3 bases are TGTGCCAGCAGTTTTTATCGGGAGCCCCAGCATTTT.

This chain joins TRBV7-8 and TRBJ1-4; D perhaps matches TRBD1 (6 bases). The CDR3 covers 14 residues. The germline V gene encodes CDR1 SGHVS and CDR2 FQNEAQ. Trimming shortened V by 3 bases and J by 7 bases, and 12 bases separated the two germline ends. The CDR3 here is CASSFTGSGEKLFF. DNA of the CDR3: TGTGCCAGCAGCTTCACAGGGTCTGGTGAAAAACTGTTTTTT.